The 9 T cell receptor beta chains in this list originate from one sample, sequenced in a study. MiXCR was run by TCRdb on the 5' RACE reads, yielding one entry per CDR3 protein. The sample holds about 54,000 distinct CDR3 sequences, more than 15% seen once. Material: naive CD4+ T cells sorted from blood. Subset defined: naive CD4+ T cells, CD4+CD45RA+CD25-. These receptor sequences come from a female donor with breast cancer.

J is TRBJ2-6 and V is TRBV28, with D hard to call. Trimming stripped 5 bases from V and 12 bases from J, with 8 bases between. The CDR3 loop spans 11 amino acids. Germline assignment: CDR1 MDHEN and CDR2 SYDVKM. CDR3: CASSVFGVLTF. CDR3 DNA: TGTGCCAGCAGTGTATTTGGCGTCCTGACTTTC.

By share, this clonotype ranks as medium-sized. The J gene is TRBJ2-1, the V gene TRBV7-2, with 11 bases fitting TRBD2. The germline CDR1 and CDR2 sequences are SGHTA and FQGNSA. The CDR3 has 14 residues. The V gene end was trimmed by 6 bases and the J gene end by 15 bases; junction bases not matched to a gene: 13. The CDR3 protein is CASREGLAVERPFF. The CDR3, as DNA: TGTGCCAGCAGGGAGGGACTAGCGGTGGAAAGACCGTTCTTC.

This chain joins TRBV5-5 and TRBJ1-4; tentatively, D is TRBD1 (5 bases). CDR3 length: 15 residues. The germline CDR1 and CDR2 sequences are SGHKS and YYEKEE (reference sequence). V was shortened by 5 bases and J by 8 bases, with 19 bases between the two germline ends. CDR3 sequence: CASRPPGGAGEKLFF. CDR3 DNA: TGTGCCAGCAGACCCCCAGGAGGGGCCGGAGAAAAACTGTTTTTT.

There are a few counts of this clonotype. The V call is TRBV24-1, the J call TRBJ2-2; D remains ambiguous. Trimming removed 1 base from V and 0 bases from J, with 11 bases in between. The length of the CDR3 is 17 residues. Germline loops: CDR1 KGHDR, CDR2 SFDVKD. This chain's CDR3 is CATSDLIGSSNTGELFF. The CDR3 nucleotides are TGTGCCACCAGTGATTTAATTGGCAGTTCGAACACCGGGGAGCTGTTTTTT.

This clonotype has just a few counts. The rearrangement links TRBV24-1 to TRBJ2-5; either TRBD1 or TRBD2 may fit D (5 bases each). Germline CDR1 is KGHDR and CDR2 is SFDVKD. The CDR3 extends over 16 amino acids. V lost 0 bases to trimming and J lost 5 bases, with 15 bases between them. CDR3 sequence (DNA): TGTGCCACCAGTGATTTGCACTTTGGGGGAAGCGAGACCCAGTACTTC. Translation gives CATSDLHFGGSETQYF.

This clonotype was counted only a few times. The CDR3 loop is CSFSGTSWFSGEQFF. DNA of the CDR3: TGCAGCTTTTCCGGGACTAGTTGGTTCTCGGGTGAGCAGTTCTTC. The chain links TRBV29-1 to TRBJ2-1, with 8 bases aligning to TRBD2. The length of the CDR3 is 15 residues. CDR1 is SQVTM and CDR2 is ANQGSEA in the germline V gene. J was trimmed by 9 bases and V by 8 bases; bases with no gene match: 18.

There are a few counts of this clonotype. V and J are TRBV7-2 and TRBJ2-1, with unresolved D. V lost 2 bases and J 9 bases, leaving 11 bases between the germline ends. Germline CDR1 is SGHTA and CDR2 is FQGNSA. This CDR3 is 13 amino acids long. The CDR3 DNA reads TGTGCCAGCAGCTTAAGCTCCACCAGTGAGCAGTTCTTC. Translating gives CASSLSSTSEQFF.

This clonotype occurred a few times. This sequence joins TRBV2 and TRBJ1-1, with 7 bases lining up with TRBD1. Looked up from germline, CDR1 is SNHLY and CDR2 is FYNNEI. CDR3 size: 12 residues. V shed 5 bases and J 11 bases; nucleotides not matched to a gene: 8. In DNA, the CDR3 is TGTGCCAGCAGTTCGACAGGGTTCCGTGCTTTCTTT. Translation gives CASSSTGFRAFF.

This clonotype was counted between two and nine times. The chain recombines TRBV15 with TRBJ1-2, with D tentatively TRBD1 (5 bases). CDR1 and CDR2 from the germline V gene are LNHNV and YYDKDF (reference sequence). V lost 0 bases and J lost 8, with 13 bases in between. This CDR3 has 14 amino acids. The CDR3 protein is CATSRDIQVAGYTF. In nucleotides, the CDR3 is TGTGCCACCAGCAGAGATATACAGGTAGCCGGCTACACCTTC.